These 5 T cell receptor beta chains were all obtained from the same sample, sequenced in a study of tumor-infiltrating lymphocytes in primary liver carcinoma. Blood RNA originated from unsorted whole blood, with germline DNA additionally extracted. The researchers produced TCR beta cDNA from roughly 550 ng total RNA with a constant-region primer. Libraries of TCR beta came from three nested multiplex PCR rounds with slightly modified ARM-PCR. For around 11 cycles apiece, the opening two PCR rounds ran with TRBV1-TRBV30 forward primers and a C-beta reverse primer. Via MiXCR, TCRdb re-called the multiplex PCR reads, giving one row per CDR3 protein. The sample includes 150,000 to 200,000 distinct CDR3 sequences, less than 65% of them seen just once. Sequenced sample: peripheral blood. The origin of the receptors is a man in his forties with primary liver carcinoma and hepatitis B virus infection.

As regards this clonotype: A read error may produce the germline difference seen at one junction end. The CDR3: CVSSTDRGREQYF. The CDR3 region has the DNA TGCGTCAGCAGCACGGACAGGGGTCGCGAGCAGTACTTC. The chain combines TRBV11-2 with TRBJ2-7; 9 positions agree with TRBD1. This CDR3 comprises 13 residues. From germline, CDR1 is SGHAT and CDR2 FQNNGV.

The V gene is TRBV7-9, the J gene TRBJ2-7; TRBD2 agrees at 7 bases. The CDR3 sequence is 16 residues long. Germline V gene lookup returns CDR1 SEHNR and CDR2 FQNEAQ (reference sequence). Unmatched junction bases numbered 8, after V lost 1 base and J lost 2 bases. For the CDR3, the DNA is TGTGCCAGCAGCTTAGGGCTAGCGGCCTCCACCTACGAGCAGTACTTC. This gives the protein CASSLGLAASTYEQYF.

The J gene is TRBJ2-7, the V gene TRBV12-3 or TRBV12-4; D uncertain. V was shortened by 4 bases and J by 7 bases, with 11 bases between the two germline ends. The CDR3 runs to 12 residues. Written as DNA, the CDR3 is TGTGCCAGCAGTTCCCGGTACGAGGAGCAGTACTTC. Its translation: CASSSRYEEQYF.

The J gene is TRBJ2-7, the V gene TRBV29-1, with 12 bases lining up with TRBD2. V gave up 8 bases and J gave up 5 bases; unmatched junction bases: 10. The V gene's germline CDR1 is SQVTM and CDR2 ANQGSEA. The CDR3 extends over 14 amino acids. CDR3 nucleotide sequence: TGCAGCTTCGAGACTAGCGGGAGTATCAACGAGCAGTACTTC. Translation gives CSFETSGSINEQYF.

A word on this clonotype: This clone may be a read error of a much larger clone one base away. V and J are TRBV11-2 and TRBJ2-5; D not resolved. The germline V gene encodes CDR1 SGHAT and CDR2 FQNNGV. This CDR3 has 15 residues. The CDR3 region is CASSFTPPPQGTQYF. CDR3 nucleotide sequence: TGTGCCAGCAGCTTCACACCCCCCCCCCAAGGGACCCAGTACTTC.